This T cell receptor (beta chain) was obtained from a study of human T cells and chemical hapten exposure. Study information: The use of 2% DPC on approximately 2 cm by approximately 2 cm of upper inner arm skin constituted sensitization.

For this clonotype: Its antigen remains unknown.

This CDR3 is built from 18 residues. The germline V gene encodes CDR1 SEHNR and CDR2 FQNEAQ (reference sequence). Trimming removed 1 base from V and 1 base from J; junction bases left unmatched: 10. TCRdb reanalysed the RACE reads using MiXCR and keeps one entry per CDR3 protein. The profile covers 380,000 or so distinct CDR3 sequences, with around 5% appearing a single time and 2% to 2.5% taken by the ten largest. Study results and caveats: There was no change with DPC sensitization in TCRs above 1 in 1000 frequency.

Noted time point: patch test 1, 2 weeks after DPC sensitization. Sample treatment: therapeutic diphenylcyclopropenone sensitization with weekly scalp DPC. Sequenced material: whole blood, taken in connection with sensitization to the hapten diphenylcyclopropenone (DPC). This chain links TRBV7-9 with TRBJ2-4, with 7 bases identical to TRBD2. The receptor's source is a woman aged 45-60 years with alopecia areata. Some clones in this sample may be carry-over from other donors' samples. The CDR3 region is CASSLGRESSMAKNIQYF. The CDR3 bases are TGTGCCAGCAGCTTAGGGCGGGAGTCCAGTATGGCCAAAAACATTCAGTACTTC. The full variable domain, rest sourced from reference TRBV7-9 and TRBJ2-4, is DTGVSQNPRHKITKRGQNVTFRCDPISEHNRLYWYRQTLGQGPEFLTYFQNEAQLEKSRLLSDRFSAERPKGSFSTLEIQRTEQGDSAMYLCASSLGRESSMAKNIQYFGAGTRLSVL.